These 31 T cell receptor beta chains originate from one sample sequenced in a study of OX40 agonist ivuxolimab in advanced cancers. The library was obtained by the immunoSEQ multiplex PCR assay. In TCRdb, the immuneACCESS table is reduced to in-frame sequences with V and J assigned. These tables do not hold every clone; where another copy was compared, an unresolved V gene accounts for under half, and the others remain unexplained. Counted in this sample were about 73,000 clones; 90% of them appeared once. The top ten clonotypes cover 0.45% to 0.55% of the sample. The sequenced sample was CD4+ or CD8+ T cells sorted from blood, obtained in a trial of the OX40 agonist ivuxolimab. Source of these receptors: an adult with an advanced solid tumor such as melanoma, head and neck, liver or kidney cancer.

The chain carries TRBV7-2 and TRBJ2-1, with a possible D match to TRBD1 (7 bases). The CDR3 has 14 amino acids. Trimming took 1 base from V and 9 from J, leaving 13 bases between them. Germline CDR1 and CDR2: SGHTA and FQGNSA. The CDR3 here is CASSLVEGASEQFF. The CDR3 nucleotides read TGTGCCAGCAGCTTAGTGGAGGGGGCCAGTGAGCAGTTCTTC.

The chain uses TRBV10-3 and TRBJ2-7; D might be TRBD1 (5 bases). The germline V gene encodes CDR1 ENHRY and CDR2 SYGVKD. V was trimmed by 9 bases and J by 0 bases, leaving 12 bases between them. The CDR3 sequence is 13 residues long. CDR3 region: CAIRDSRSYEQYF. DNA of the CDR3: TGTGCCATTCGTGACAGCCGCTCCTACGAGCAGTACTTC.

This clone showed up just once. V and J are TRBV7-6 and TRBJ1-4; no definite D call. Trimming took off 1 base at V and 10 bases at J, with 4 bases between the two ends. Germline V gives CDR1 SGHVS, CDR2 FNYEAQ. This CDR3 has 11 amino acids. The CDR3 coding sequence is TGTGCCAGCAGCTTAGAGGGAAAACTGTTTTTT. Its protein is CASSLEGKLFF.

The genes are TRBV5-4 and TRBJ2-1; weak D call: TRBD2 (6 bases). Germline CDR1 SGHNT, CDR2 YYREEE (reference sequence). The CDR3 spans 17 residues. Trimming stripped 2 bases from V and 1 base from J, with 16 bases between. CDR3 in DNA: TGTGCCAGCAGCTTAAGGACCGGGCGGGGTTCCTACAATGAGCAGTTCTTC. Amino acids: CASSLRTGRGSYNEQFF.

This chain's CDR3 is CASKSDYEQYF. The DNA for the CDR3 is TGTGCCAGCAAATCGGATTACGAGCAGTACTTC. The V gene is TRBV28, the J gene TRBJ2-7; the D is unclear. The CDR3 has 11 residues. From germline, CDR1 is MDHEN and CDR2 SYDVKM. V lost 7 bases to trimming and J lost 4 bases, with 8 bases between them.

The chain couples TRBV5-1 to TRBJ2-2; the D is unclear. Germline assignment: CDR1 SGHRS and CDR2 YFSETQ. Trimming took 0 bases from V and 3 from J, leaving 9 bases between them. This CDR3 comprises 15 residues. The DNA of the CDR3 is TGCGCCAGCAGCTTGGAGGGCGCGGACACCGGGGAGCTGTTTTTT. It encodes CASSLEGADTGELFF.

The chain employs TRBV5-6 and TRBJ2-3; TRBD2 aligns across 11 bases. Trimming removed 3 bases from V and 4 bases from J; junction bases left unmatched: 4. CDR1 SGHDT and CDR2 YYEEEE come from the germline V gene. The CDR3 length is 15 residues. This chain's CDR3 is CASSWGLADSDTQYF. In DNA, the CDR3 is TGTGCCAGCAGCTGGGGACTAGCGGATTCAGATACGCAGTATTTT.

The sample holds one count of this clone. The chain recombines TRBV9 with TRBJ2-3; a possible D gene is TRBD2 (6 bases). The CDR3 sequence is 13 residues long. Germline V gene data show CDR1 as SGDLS and CDR2 as YYNGEE. Trimming removed 4 bases from V and 7 bases from J, with 13 bases in between. CDR3 DNA sequence: TGTGCCAGCAGCCCGCAGGCGGGAAATACGCAGTATTTT. This translates into CASSPQAGNTQYF.

This chain uses TRBV7-3 with TRBJ2-3; weak D call: TRBD2 (6 bases). The CDR3 covers 14 residues. Germline values: CDR1 SGHTA, CDR2 FQGTGA. V gave up 2 bases and J gave up 2 bases, with 8 bases separating them. This chain's CDR3 is CASSLAGITDTQYF. CDR3 sequence (DNA): TGTGCCAGCAGCTTAGCGGGAATCACAGATACGCAGTATTTT.

The chain carries TRBV5-4 and TRBJ2-6; tentative D call: TRBD1 (6 bases). Trimming took off 6 bases at V and 0 bases at J, with 16 bases between the two ends. The CDR3 runs to 17 residues. Germline V gene sequence: CDR1 SGHNT, CDR2 YYREEE (reference sequence). CDR3 coding DNA: TGTGCCAGCATCTCCAGGACAGTTGCCTCTGGGGCCAACGTCCTGACTTTC. Residues: CASISRTVASGANVLTF.

The V and J genes are TRBV14 and TRBJ2-7; 9 bases are shared with TRBD1. The CDR3 totals 13 residues. Germline trimming cut 10 bases from V and 8 bases from J; bases unmatched to any gene: 12. Germline V gives CDR1 SGHDN, CDR2 FVKESK. DNA for the CDR3: TGTGCCATCCTGAGGGACAGGGCTTGCAAGCAGTACTTC. Protein: CAILRDRACKQYF.

This chain joins TRBV27 and TRBJ2-3; no firm D call. The germline V gene encodes CDR1 MNHEY and CDR2 SMNVEV (reference sequence). The CDR3 consists of 16 residues. Trimming cost V 3 bases and J 1 base, with 14 bases left between them. DNA of the CDR3: TGTGCCAGCAGTTTCGCACTACAGAGTCGCACAGATACGCAGTATTTT. Its protein product is CASSFALQSRTDTQYF.

This chain uses TRBV6-5 with TRBJ2-5; 7 bases align to TRBD2. Trimming cost V 6 bases and J 4 bases; bases outside gene matches: 11. Germline V gene lookup returns CDR1 MNHEY and CDR2 SVGAGI. The CDR3 contains 15 residues. This CDR3 reads CASSPPRRERETQYF. The DNA for the CDR3 is TGTGCCAGCAGCCCTCCTCGGCGGGAGAGAGAGACCCAGTACTTC.

The rearrangement joins TRBV6-1 to TRBJ1-2; the D is unclear. The CDR3 loop spans 13 amino acids. The germline V gene encodes CDR1 MNHNS and CDR2 SASEGT. Trimming removed 3 bases at V and 4 bases at J, with 9 bases between. The CDR3 sequence is CASSDVGFYGYTF. In nucleotides, the CDR3 is TGTGCCAGCAGTGATGTCGGCTTCTATGGCTACACCTTC.

This sequence joins TRBV27 and TRBJ1-1; the D gene is possibly TRBD1 (5 bases). Trimming removed 1 base at V and 5 bases at J, with 14 bases between. CDR1 and CDR2 from the germline V gene are MNHEY and SMNVEV (reference sequence). The CDR3 length is 15 residues. CDR3 sequence: CASSLLRGAGTEAFF. CDR3 DNA: TGTGCCAGCAGTTTATTGAGGGGCGCGGGGACTGAAGCTTTCTTT.

The chain uses TRBV7-2 and TRBJ2-5; no clear D. The CDR3 runs to 14 residues. From germline, CDR1 is SGHTA and CDR2 FQGNSA. The V end was cut by 5 bases, the J end by 0 bases, with 10 bases between. The CDR3 DNA follows: TGTGCCAGCAGCCGCTCAAGGTACCAAGAGACCCAGTACTTC. Amino acid sequence: CASSRSRYQETQYF.

Only one count was recorded for this clone. The J gene is TRBJ2-7, the V gene TRBV10-3; TRBD1 matches at 10 bases. Germline CDR1 reads ENHRY; CDR2 reads SYGVKD. V dropped 6 bases and J dropped 4; count of bases not matched to a gene: 6. The CDR3 has 14 residues. The CDR3 is CAISRTGGLYEQYF. The CDR3, as DNA: TGTGCCATCAGCAGGACAGGGGGTTTGTACGAGCAGTACTTC.

This chain joins TRBV28 and TRBJ1-4; no clear D gene. Germline CDR1 reads MDHEN; CDR2 reads SYDVKM. Trimming shortened V by 2 bases and J by 4 bases, and 8 bases separated the two germline ends. CDR3 size: 14 residues. As DNA, the CDR3 is TGTGCCAGCAGTTTAAGGCGGCTTAATGAAAAACTGTTTTTT. This encodes CASSLRRLNEKLFF.

The J gene is TRBJ2-5, the V gene TRBV30; 11 bases agree with TRBD2. The junction had 9 bases not matched to a gene; V was cut back by 1 base and J by 5 bases. The CDR3 has 16 amino acids. CDR1 is GTSNPN and CDR2 is SVGIG in the germline V gene (reference sequence). The CDR3: CAWSAIAGGPGETQYF. The CDR3 DNA reads TGTGCCTGGAGTGCCATAGCGGGAGGGCCGGGGGAGACCCAGTACTTC.

This chain connects TRBV30 to TRBJ2-7; 7 bases fit TRBD1. V shed 4 bases, J shed 6 bases, and the junction held 9 bases outside the gene matches. The CDR3 runs to 13 residues. CDR1 and CDR2 from the germline V gene are GTSNPN and SVGIG (reference sequence). The CDR3 reads CAWTRQGLSEQYF. DNA for the CDR3: TGTGCCTGGACTAGACAGGGTTTAAGCGAGCAGTACTTC. The full variable domain, its missing parts supplied by reference TRBV30 and TRBJ2-7, is SQTIHQWPATLVQPVGSPLSLECTVEGTSNPNLYWYRQAAGRGLQLLFYSVGIGQISSEVPQNLSASRPQDRQFILSSKKLLLSDSGFYLCAWTRQGLSEQYFGPGTRLTVT.

This chain links TRBV6-1 with TRBJ2-5; TRBD1 matches at 11 bases. Germline trimming cut 4 bases from V and 5 bases from J; bases unmatched to any gene: 6. This CDR3 has 15 amino acids. CDR1 and CDR2 (germline): MNHNS, SASEGT. CDR3 nucleotide sequence: TGTGCCAGCAGTGGGACAGGGGGCGACGGGGAGACCCAGTACTTC. Translated: CASSGTGGDGETQYF.

This clone was seen a single time. The chain links TRBV15 to TRBJ2-5, with D uncertain. In germline, CDR1 is LNHNV, CDR2 YYDKDF (reference sequence). The length of the CDR3 is 14 residues. Trimming removed 0 bases at V and 2 bases at J, with 7 bases between. In DNA form, the CDR3 reads TGTGCCACCAGCAGAGATAGGTCTCAAGAGACCCAGTACTTC. It translates to CATSRDRSQETQYF.

In this sample, this clone turned up once. The chain is built from TRBV28 and TRBJ2-3, with D perhaps TRBD2 (7 bases). V was shortened by 2 bases and J by 2 bases, with 8 bases between the two germline ends. Germline-derived CDR1 and CDR2 are MDHEN and SYDVKM. The CDR3 is 14 residues long. The CDR3 here is CASSLAGATDTQYF. The CDR3 coding sequence is TGTGCCAGCAGTTTAGCGGGGGCCACAGATACGCAGTATTTT.

Details on this clone: One end of the junction fails to match germline, which may point to a read error. This rearrangement joins TRBV19 to TRBJ2-2; a possible D gene is TRBD2 (5 bases). The germline V gene has CDR1 LNHDA and CDR2 SQIVND (reference sequence). The CDR3 runs to 14 residues. The CDR3 sequence is CATSTGTGTGELFF. The DNA of the CDR3 is TGTGCCACTAGTACGGGAACGGGCACCGGGGAGCTGTTTTTT.

The chain couples TRBV7-3 to TRBJ2-1; perhaps TRBD2 as D (5 bases). The germline V and J ends were trimmed by 2 bases and 10 bases, with 15 bases remaining between them. The CDR3 loop spans 14 amino acids. Germline values: CDR1 SGHTA, CDR2 FQGTGA. The CDR3 here is CASSLEGKLEEQFF. In nucleotides, the CDR3 is TGTGCCAGCAGCTTAGAGGGAAAACTAGAGGAGCAGTTCTTC.

This chain joins TRBV5-6 and TRBJ2-1; 10 nucleotides align to TRBD2. The ends lost 2 bases at V and 8 bases at J; junction bases unmatched: 10. Germline CDR1 and CDR2: SGHDT and YYEEEE. CDR3 length: 16 amino acids. CDR3 DNA: TGTGCCAGCAGCTTCTATCTAGCGGGAGAGGAAGATGAGCAGTTCTTC. Translated, it gives CASSFYLAGEEDEQFF. Full variable domain (rest looked up from reference TRBV5-6 and TRBJ2-1): DAGVTQSPTHLIKTRGQQVTLRCSPKSGHDTVSWYQQALGQGPQFIFQYYEEEERQRGNFPDRFSGHQFPNYSSELNVNALLLGDSALYLCASSFYLAGEEDEQFFGPGTRLTVL.

V is TRBV11-2 and J is TRBJ1-1, with D unclear. Germline CDR1 and CDR2: SGHAT and FQNNGV. This CDR3 comprises 14 residues. Trimming stripped 5 bases from V and 2 bases from J, with 12 bases between. CDR3 residues: CASSRRIGNTEAFF. The CDR3, as DNA: TGTGCCAGCAGCCGCCGGATCGGTAACACTGAAGCTTTCTTT.

The CDR3 nucleotides are TGCAGTGCCCTTGATTACGAGCAGTACTTC. Protein sequence: CSALDYEQYF. The chain links TRBV20-1 to TRBJ2-5; D is uncertain. The assigned J gene may be wrong: the sequence end matches TRBJ2-7 better. The CDR3 totals 10 residues. Germline assignment: CDR1 DFQATT and CDR2 SNEGSKA (reference sequence).

The chain uses TRBV11-2 and TRBJ2-1; tentatively, D is TRBD2 (6 bases). Trimming cost V 1 base and J 2 bases, with 9 bases left between them. Germline V gene sequence: CDR1 SGHAT, CDR2 FQNNGV. This CDR3 spans 15 amino acids. The CDR3 DNA sequence: TGTGCCAGCAGCTTAGCGGGACTTACCTACAATGAGCAGTTCTTC. Translated, it gives CASSLAGLTYNEQFF.

The rearrangement uses TRBV11-3 and TRBJ2-6; D gene ambiguous. The CDR3 totals 16 residues. Deletions cut 1 base from V and 4 bases from J, with 11 bases between. Germline V CDR1 and CDR2: SGHNT, YENEEA. The CDR3 region is CASSLGFGIGANVLTF. In nucleotides, the CDR3 is TGTGCCAGCAGCTTAGGATTTGGGATCGGGGCCAACGTCCTGACTTTC.

The chain uses TRBV7-2 and TRBJ2-1, with D perhaps TRBD2 (5 bases). Germline V gene sequence: CDR1 SGHTA, CDR2 FQGNSA. V shed 5 bases and J shed 9 bases, with 14 bases lying between them. The CDR3 totals 13 residues. The CDR3 bases are TGTGCCAGCAGCAGGACTCCCACGGGTGAGCAGTTCTTC. Its protein is CASSRTPTGEQFF. The full variable domain, in which reference TRBV7-2 and TRBJ2-1 provide the parts outside the CDR3, is GAGVSQSPSNKVTEKGKDVELRCDPISGHTALYWYRQSLGQGLEFLIYFQGNSAPDKSGLPSDRFSAERTGGSVSTLTIQRTQQEDSAVYLCASSRTPTGEQFFGPGTRLTVL.